The clone carrying this T cell receptor beta chain was recorded at least ten times. Using RNA transcripts, the TCR beta CDR3 regions were amplified. The first-round RT-PCR employed HTBI primers together with the Qiagen OneStep RT-PCR kit. A multiplex PCR was then performed as the second round. TCRdb redid the calling of the multiplex PCR reads with MiXCR, one entry per CDR3 protein. The top ten clones hold roughly 7.4% of a sample with under 800,000 distinct CDR3 sequences, approximately 22% of them seen once. The CDR3 spans 16 residues. CDR1 is SGHAT, CDR2 FQNNGV, per germline. Deletions cut 5 bases from V and 2 bases from J, with 13 bases between. This sample stems from a study of Graves' ophthalmopathy and Graves' hyperthyroidism.

The sequencing sample was made of peripheral blood. The V gene is TRBV11-2, the J gene TRBJ2-6; D may be TRBD1 or TRBD2 (5 bases each). The source is a young woman with stable Graves' hyperthyroidism. Some clones in this sample may be carry-over from other donors' samples. The CDR3 loop reads CASSPGRVPGANVLTF. CDR3 DNA: TGTGCCAGCAGCCCAGGGCGGGTTCCTGGGGCCAACGTCCTGACTTTC.